The 25 T cell receptor beta chains below were found in one sample sequenced in a study of CD8 T cells in ankylosing spondylitis. TCRdb redid the calling of the 5' RACE reads with MiXCR, one entry per CDR3 protein. The data hold 700,000 to 1,000,000 distinct CDR3 sequences, with about 11% observed a single time. Their target antigens are unknown. Points from the study as a whole: What appeared characteristic of ankylosing spondylitis blood was a TCR beta motif of eight highly homologous variants.

Material for sequencing was blood, either unsorted or a sorted T cell fraction (not recorded which). Source of these receptors: a male donor with ankylosing spondylitis.

This clonotype came up a few times. This chain connects TRBV20-1 to TRBJ1-1, with D possibly being TRBD1 (5 bases). Germline-derived CDR1 and CDR2 are DFQATT and SNEGSKA (reference sequence). The CDR3 extends over 14 amino acids. Trimming took 5 bases from V and 5 from J, leaving 18 bases between them. The CDR3 DNA is TGCAGTGCTTTTTGGGAGGGAGGGGAGACTGAAGCTTTCTTT. This codes for CSAFWEGGETEAFF.

V is TRBV18 and J is TRBJ1-1; 9 nucleotides line up with TRBD1. CDR1 is KGHSH, CDR2 LQKENI, per germline. The CDR3 spans 16 residues. With 6 bases clipped from V and 0 bases from J, the junction kept 8 bases outside the gene matches. The CDR3 protein is CASSLRTGAMNTEAFF. The DNA for the CDR3 is TGTGCCAGCTCCCTCAGGACAGGGGCGATGAACACTGAAGCTTTCTTT.

There are a few counts of this clonotype. The genes are TRBV4-2 and TRBJ2-6; 8 bases match TRBD1. This CDR3 has 16 residues. The germline CDR1 and CDR2 sequences are LGHNA and YNFKEQ. The ends lost 3 bases at V and 4 bases at J; junction bases unmatched: 5. Here the CDR3 reads CASSHQQGVGANVLTF. The DNA of the CDR3 is TGTGCCAGCAGCCACCAACAGGGGGTAGGGGCCAACGTCCTGACTTTC.

In its sample, this clonotype was seen a few times. This chain's CDR3 is CATSRASWGRAKEQFF. The CDR3 DNA reads as TGTGCCACCAGCAGAGCGAGTTGGGGGAGGGCCAAAGAGCAGTTCTTC. The J gene is TRBJ2-1, the V gene TRBV15; 7 bases are shared with TRBD2. The germline gives CDR1 LNHNV, CDR2 YYDKDF (reference sequence). The CDR3 is 16 residues long. J lost 10 bases, V lost 1 base, and 13 bases had no gene match.

The genes are TRBV9 and TRBJ2-3; D may match TRBD1 or TRBD2 (5 bases each). This CDR3 region has 15 residues. Trimming shortened V by 4 bases and J by 0 bases, and 12 bases separated the two germline ends. From germline, CDR1 is SGDLS and CDR2 YYNGEE. The CDR3 is CASSSSGGSTDTQYF. CDR3 nucleotide sequence: TGTGCCAGCAGCTCATCTGGGGGTAGCACAGATACGCAGTATTTT.

V usage is TRBV7-2 and J usage is TRBJ2-1, with 9 nucleotides matching TRBD1. The junction had 6 bases not matched to a gene; V was cut back by 5 bases and J by 4 bases. The V gene's germline CDR1 is SGHTA and CDR2 FQGNSA. CDR3 size: 15 residues. Here the CDR3 reads CASSRDRDFYNEQFF. DNA of the CDR3: TGTGCCAGCAGCCGGGACAGGGATTTTTACAATGAGCAGTTCTTC.

This clonotype was observed a handful of times. The genes are TRBV7-2 and TRBJ1-2; the D is unclear. This CDR3 is 14 amino acids long. Per germline, CDR1 SGHTA and CDR2 FQGNSA. V dropped 4 bases and J dropped 4 bases, with 13 bases sitting between them. The CDR3 coding sequence is TGTGCCAGCAGCTCTCCGGGAATCCTCTATGGCTACACCTTC. Amino acids: CASSSPGILYGYTF.

The chain couples TRBV7-2 to TRBJ1-6, with D unresolved. V was trimmed by 6 bases and J by 6 bases, leaving 15 bases between them. Germline V gene data show CDR1 as SGHTA and CDR2 as FQGNSA. This CDR3 contains 15 residues. The CDR3, as DNA: TGTGCCAGCAGGACGCCGGATTCTAGTAATTCACCCCTCCACTTT. It specifies CASRTPDSSNSPLHF.

The chain recombines TRBV20-1 with TRBJ2-3, with 10 bases lining up with TRBD2. Unmatched junction bases numbered 9, after V lost 0 bases and J lost 3 bases. The CDR3 runs to 17 residues. Germline CDR1 DFQATT, CDR2 SNEGSKA (reference sequence). The CDR3 nucleotides are TGCAGTGCTAGAGATGCGTCGAAAGCGGGAGGGACAGATACGCAGTATTTT. Protein product: CSARDASKAGGTDTQYF.

The rearrangement uses TRBV5-1 and TRBJ1-5; no clear D gene. Germline V gene lookup returns CDR1 SGHRS and CDR2 YFSETQ. The CDR3 runs to 14 residues. Between the trimmed V and J ends, which lost 4 bases and 3 bases, there was a span of 11 bases. This CDR3 reads CASSPDGNNQPQHF. The DNA of the CDR3 is TGCGCCAGCAGCCCGGACGGCAACAATCAGCCCCAGCATTTT.

This clonotype was seen a few times. V is TRBV18 and J is TRBJ1-1, with 7 bases lining up with TRBD1. Germline lookup yields CDR1 KGHSH and CDR2 LQKENI. Unmatched junction bases numbered 5, after V lost 3 bases and J lost 4 bases. The CDR3 spans 14 residues. The CDR3 reads CASSPSAGGTEAFF. DNA of the CDR3: TGTGCCAGCTCACCGTCCGCAGGGGGCACTGAAGCTTTCTTT.

This chain links TRBV7-9 with TRBJ2-2; D is undetermined. Germline CDR1 SEHNR, CDR2 FQNEAQ (reference sequence). The CDR3 has 15 residues. The germline V and J ends were trimmed by 4 bases and 7 bases, with 16 bases remaining between them. The CDR3 region is CASSSSGPESGELFF. DNA of the CDR3: TGTGCCAGCAGCTCCTCCGGGCCCGAGAGCGGGGAGCTGTTTTTT. The variable domain in full, completed from reference TRBV7-9 and TRBJ2-2, reads DTGVSQNPRHKITKRGQNVTFRCDPISEHNRLYWYRQTLGQGPEFLTYFQNEAQLEKSRLLSDRFSAERPKGSFSTLEIQRTEQGDSAMYLCASSSSGPESGELFFGEGSRLTVL.

The chain combines TRBV15 with TRBJ2-5; the D gene is possibly TRBD2 (5 bases). CDR3 length equals 13 residues. V was shortened by 3 bases and J by 5 bases, with 10 bases between the two germline ends. CDR1 and CDR2 from the germline V gene are LNHNV and YYDKDF (reference sequence). CDR3 DNA: TGTGCCACCAGCAGGACTTTAGCGGAGACCCAGTACTTC. This sequence encodes CATSRTLAETQYF.

The chain links TRBV20-1 to TRBJ2-7; no clear D gene. The CDR3 totals 12 residues. Germline CDR1 and CDR2: DFQATT and SNEGSKA (reference sequence). V was shortened by 3 bases and J by 6 bases, with 12 bases between the two germline ends. CDR3 DNA: TGCAGTGCTAGTATCCACCTCGGCGAGCAGTACTTC. Its protein is CSASIHLGEQYF.

This clonotype showed up just a few times. V and J are TRBV11-2 and TRBJ2-5; 7 nucleotides align to TRBD1. This CDR3 is built from 14 residues. V was pared by 5 bases and J by 1 base, with 4 bases of the junction left unmatched. The germline gives CDR1 SGHAT, CDR2 FQNNGV. The CDR3 DNA is TGTGCCAGCAGCCACAACAGGGGCCAAGAGACCCAGTACTTC. Translation: CASSHNRGQETQYF.

There are a few counts of this clonotype. The V and J genes are TRBV12-3 or TRBV12-4 and TRBJ1-2; D is perhaps TRBD1 (6 bases). V was pared by 5 bases and J by 7 bases, with 20 bases between. The CDR3 runs 15 residues. The CDR3, as DNA: TGTGCCAGCAGTCGAACCGACAGGTTGGTTCTTGGCTACACCTTC. Translated, it gives CASSRTDRLVLGYTF.

This clonotype was counted between two and nine times. The V and J genes are TRBV20-1 and TRBJ1-4; no definite D call. V was trimmed by 5 bases and J by 8 bases, leaving 18 bases between them. CDR1 and CDR2 (germline): DFQATT, SNEGSKA (reference sequence). This CDR3 is built from 14 residues. The CDR3 DNA is TGCAGTGCTTTAAACCGACCAAGGACGGAAAAACTGTTTTTT. Protein product: CSALNRPRTEKLFF.

This chain joins TRBV20-1 and TRBJ1-2, with D perhaps TRBD1 (6 bases). The CDR3 length is 11 residues. The germline V gene has CDR1 DFQATT and CDR2 SNEGSKA (reference sequence). The V end was cut by 6 bases, the J end by 7 bases, with 12 bases between. CDR3 amino acids: CSAPRGSGYTF. The CDR3 bases are TGCAGTGCCCCTAGGGGGTCTGGCTACACCTTC.

This clonotype appeared a few times. The chain combines TRBV6-5 with TRBJ2-1, with 11 nucleotides matching TRBD1. The CDR3 runs 14 residues. With V trimmed by 4 bases and J by 9 bases, 5 bases remained unmatched. In germline, CDR1 is MNHEY, CDR2 SVGAGI. CDR3 coding DNA: TGTGCCAGCAGTTGGGACAGGGGGTCCGGTGAGCAGTTCTTC. Protein: CASSWDRGSGEQFF.

The sample holds many counts of this clonotype. This sequence joins TRBV11-2 and TRBJ1-1; 8 nucleotides align to TRBD1. This CDR3 spans 15 amino acids. The V and J ends lost 2 bases and 3 bases, in that order; junction bases with no gene match: 5. In germline, CDR1 is SGHAT, CDR2 FQNNGV. This CDR3 reads CASSLRGQGDTEAFF. In DNA form, the CDR3 reads TGTGCCAGCAGCTTAAGAGGACAGGGAGACACTGAAGCTTTCTTT.

This clonotype was detected ten times or more. V usage is TRBV5-1 and J usage is TRBJ1-1; TRBD1 matches at 8 bases. CDR3 size: 13 residues. V lost 4 bases and J lost 6; bases outside the gene matches: 5. Germline V gene data show CDR1 as SGHRS and CDR2 as YFSETQ. This chain's CDR3 is CASSIGQGAEAFF. The CDR3 coding sequence is TGCGCCAGCAGCATAGGACAGGGAGCTGAAGCTTTCTTT.

This clonotype was picked up many times. CDR3 sequence reads: CSVGTGYDEQYF. CDR3 bases: TGCAGCGTTGGGACAGGGTATGACGAGCAGTACTTC. The gene calls are TRBV29-1 and TRBJ2-7; 8 nucleotides agree with TRBD1. The ends lost 4 bases at V and 5 bases at J; junction bases unmatched: 4. CDR3 size: 12 residues. The germline V gene has CDR1 SQVTM and CDR2 ANQGSEA.

There are a few counts of this clonotype. The V and J genes are TRBV7-9 and TRBJ2-3; no firm D call. This CDR3 comprises 12 residues. The V gene's germline CDR1 is SEHNR and CDR2 FQNEAQ (reference sequence). Trimming left V 9 bases short and J 8 bases short, with 15 bases between. The CDR3 spells CASDSGIGTQYF. The DNA for the CDR3 is TGTGCCAGTGATTCTGGGATCGGTACGCAGTATTTT.

The V and J genes are TRBV11-2 and TRBJ2-1; 12 bases line up with TRBD2. This CDR3 has 17 residues. Germline trimming cut 6 bases from V and 0 bases from J; bases unmatched to any gene: 6. Germline assignment: CDR1 SGHAT and CDR2 FQNNGV. The CDR3 region has the DNA TGTGCCAGCAGGCAGACTAGCGGGGGCCGCTCCTACAATGAGCAGTTCTTC. It is translated as CASRQTSGGRSYNEQFF. The variable domain in full, with the rest retrieved from reference TRBV11-2 and TRBJ2-1, is EAGVAQSPRYKIIEKRQSVAFWCNPISGHATLYWYQQILGQGPKLLIQFQNNGVVDDSQLPKDRFSAERLKGVDSTLKIQPAKLEDSAVYLCASRQTSGGRSYNEQFFGPGTRLTVL.

This clonotype came up a few times. The chain uses TRBV5-5 and TRBJ1-2, with D hard to call. Between the trimmed V and J ends, which lost 2 bases and 2 bases, there was a span of 13 bases. This CDR3 comprises 15 residues. Looked up from germline, CDR1 is SGHKS and CDR2 is YYEKEE (reference sequence). The chain's CDR3 is CASSLTANTNYGYTF. In DNA, the CDR3 is TGTGCCAGCAGCTTAACAGCCAACACAAACTATGGCTACACCTTC.